Listed below are T cell receptor beta chains from one sample, sequenced in a study of T-cell reconstitution after alpha-beta-depleted transplantation in children. TCRdb re-derived calls from the PCR reads in MiXCR, one entry per CDR3 protein. Of a few hundred thousand distinct CDR3 sequences in the sample, 10% to 15% were seen once. The sequences come from PBMCs, mostly from graft donor cells, collected 360 days after TCRalphabeta/CD19-depleted stem cell transplant. These TCRs come from a male patient between 5 and 17 years old who had a stem cell transplant for acute myeloid leukemia, so the T cells may come from the graft donor. CDR3s include the opening cysteine and the closing phenylalanine or tryptophan. A D gene is named only where the DNA matches it firmly. Clone size appears in some rows only: once, few, many, or a class for an expanded clone.

j_call	clone_size	v_call	d_call	cdr3_aa	cdr3_nt
TRBJ2-3	.	TRBV4-3	.	CASSQSVTRATDTQYF	TGCGCCAGCAGCCAATCTGTGACTAGAGCCACAGATACGCAGTATTTT
TRBJ2-2	few	TRBV9	.	CASSVSTSNTGELFF	TGTGCCAGCAGCGTTTCGACCTCGAACACCGGGGAGCTGTTTTTT
TRBJ1-2	few	TRBV28	TRBD1	CASSYRGQRNYGYTF	TGTGCCAGCAGCTACAGGGGGCAGAGAAACTATGGCTACACCTTC
TRBJ2-1	.	TRBV29-1	.	CSVGGDSYNEQFF	TGCAGCGTCGGGGGAGATTCCTACAATGAGCAGTTCTTC
TRBJ2-3	.	TRBV7-3	.	CASSPTMGGTDTQYF	TGTGCCAGCAGCCCAACCATGGGGGGCACAGATACGCAGTATTTT
TRBJ2-1	few	TRBV6-5	.	CASSYSEVSSYNEQFF	TGTGCCAGCAGTTACTCGGAGGTTAGCTCCTACAATGAGCAGTTCTTC
TRBJ2-2	many	TRBV24-1	TRBD1	CATSDPQPGTVNTGELFF	TGTGCCACCAGTGATCCCCAACCCGGGACAGTGAACACCGGGGAGCTGTTTTTT
TRBJ2-1	few	TRBV29-1	.	CSVEGPGSYYNEQFF	TGCAGCGTTGAAGGGCCAGGGTCATATTACAATGAGCAGTTCTTC
TRBJ2-1	.	TRBV6-2/TRBV6-3	TRBD1	CASSYPHRGQYNEQFF	TGTGCCAGCAGTTACCCCCATCGGGGACAGTACAATGAGCAGTTCTTC
TRBJ2-6	.	TRBV29-1	.	CSVGEEGSFLANVLTF	TGCAGCGTTGGTGAGGAGGGGTCCTTTTTGGCCAACGTCCTGACTTTC
TRBJ1-5	.	TRBV24-1	.	CAAIYLQGTLSLHNQPQHF	TGTGCGGCCATTTATTTGCAAGGGACCCTCTCCCTCCACAATCAGCCCCAGCATTTT
TRBJ1-2	.	TRBV12-3/TRBV12-4	TRBD1	CASSHGGGAYGYTF	TGTGCCAGCAGTCACGGAGGGGGCGCCTATGGCTACACCTTC
TRBJ2-7	few	TRBV5-1	TRBD2	CASSLGTSGKEQYF	TGCGCCAGCAGCCTAGGGACTAGCGGGAAAGAGCAGTACTTC
TRBJ1-2	few	TRBV3-1	TRBD1	CASSQVGQGARGYTF	TGTGCCAGCAGCCAAGTGGGACAGGGGGCTCGGGGCTACACCTTC
TRBJ2-7	.	TRBV20-1	.	CSVRGSAYEQYF	TGCAGTGTTAGGGGGTCCGCCTACGAGCAGTACTTC
TRBJ1-5	.	TRBV12-3/TRBV12-4	.	CASRGGSQPQHF	TGTGCCAGCAGAGGAGGGAGTCAGCCCCAGCATTTT
TRBJ2-5	.	TRBV27	TRBD2	CASSPRPGLAFETQYF	TGTGCCAGCAGTCCTAGGCCGGGACTAGCGTTCGAGACCCAGTACTTC
TRBJ2-1	few	TRBV10-3	TRBD2	CATGTSGAAVGNEQFF	TGTGCCACCGGGACTAGCGGGGCCGCGGTGGGCAATGAGCAGTTCTTC
TRBJ2-1	many	TRBV29-1	TRBD2	CSVHLPLAGNEQFF	TGCAGCGTTCATTTACCTTTAGCGGGCAATGAGCAGTTCTTC
TRBJ2-1	.	TRBV28	.	CASSPSGARELYNEQFF	TGTGCCAGCAGTCCGTCGGGGGCTAGGGAGCTTTACAATGAGCAGTTCTTC
TRBJ2-3	many	TRBV4-3	TRBD1	CASSQSSRSGQGALDTQYF	TGCGCCAGCAGCCAATCTTCACGGTCGGGCCAGGGGGCTTTAGATACGCAGTATTTT
TRBJ1-2	many	TRBV6-2/TRBV6-3	.	CASRYRDHGYTF	TGTGCCAGCAGGTACAGGGACCATGGCTACACCTTC
TRBJ2-1	few	TRBV6-2/TRBV6-3	TRBD2	CASTTGLAGDNEQFF	TGTGCCAGCACCACGGGGCTAGCGGGGGACAATGAGCAGTTCTTC
TRBJ1-1	many	TRBV4-2	.	CASSPPAETLATEAFF	TGTGCCAGCAGCCCCCCGGCAGAGACTCTTGCCACTGAAGCTTTCTTT
TRBJ2-3	few	TRBV27	TRBD1	CASSLTGGYTDTQYF	TGTGCCAGCTCCCTTACAGGGGGCTACACAGATACGCAGTATTTT
TRBJ2-7	.	TRBV23-1	TRBD2	CVPCGGHEQYF	TGCGTCCCGTGCGGGGGTCACGAGCAGTACTTC
TRBJ1-1	few	TRBV7-9	TRBD1	CASSPLGTGAPLSEAFF	TGTGCCAGCAGCCCCTTAGGGACAGGCGCGCCCCTATCTGAAGCTTTCTTT
TRBJ1-5	few	TRBV29-1	.	CSATTGNSNQPQHF	TGCAGCGCCACGACAGGAAATAGCAATCAGCCCCAGCATTTT
TRBJ2-3	many	TRBV12-3/TRBV12-4	.	CASAPLTDTQYF	TGTGCCAGCGCCCCACTCACAGATACGCAGTATTTT
TRBJ2-2	few	TRBV2	TRBD2	CASRGGLVNTGELFF	TGTGCCAGCCGGGGGGGACTTGTGAACACCGGGGAGCTGTTTTTT
TRBJ2-1	.	TRBV3-1	.	CASSQLSTKGNEQFF	TGTGCCAGCAGCCAATTAAGTACTAAGGGCAATGAGCAGTTCTTC
TRBJ2-5	.	TRBV21-1	.	CASSKEGRRETQYF	TGTGCCAGCAGCAAAGAGGGGAGGCGAGAGACCCAGTACTTC
TRBJ2-1	few	TRBV7-9	.	CASSLAVGNEQFF	TGTGCCAGCAGCTTAGCAGTAGGTAATGAGCAGTTCTTC
TRBJ2-7	many	TRBV5-6	.	CASSFGQGNGEQYF	TGTGCCAGCAGCTTCGGGCAGGGCAATGGCGAGCAGTACTTC
TRBJ2-7	many	TRBV4-1	TRBD1	CASSQTGTGTYEQYF	TGCGCCAGCAGCCAAACCGGGACAGGGACCTACGAGCAGTACTTC
TRBJ2-3	many	TRBV7-8	.	CASSFIAADTQYF	TGTGCCAGCAGCTTTATAGCGGCAGATACGCAGTATTTT
TRBJ2-7	many	TRBV7-3	TRBD1	CASSLKGQGGEQYF	TGTGCCAGCAGCTTAAAGGGACAGGGAGGAGAGCAGTACTTC
TRBJ2-3	.	TRBV7-3	TRBD2	CASSLAGGRKTDTQYF	TGTGCCAGCAGTTTAGCAGGCGGGAGGAAGACAGATACGCAGTATTTT
TRBJ2-7	.	TRBV18	TRBD2	CASSPLALAGDYEQYF	TGTGCCAGCTCACCCCTCGCACTAGCGGGAGACTACGAGCAGTACTTC
TRBJ2-5	.	TRBV9	.	CASSSSARETQYF	TGTGCCAGCAGCTCGTCTGCTAGAGAGACCCAGTACTTC
TRBJ1-1	many	TRBV13	.	CASSSLRTSRSTEAFF	TGTGCCAGCAGCTCTTTACGGACCTCCAGAAGTACTGAAGCTTTCTTT
TRBJ1-5	few	TRBV28	.	CASSLYQGRGPSNQPQHF	TGTGCCAGCAGTTTATACCAGGGGAGGGGCCCTAGCAATCAGCCCCAGCATTTT
TRBJ2-2	many	TRBV7-3	.	CASSLTPDCEVNTGELFF	TGTGCCAGCAGCTTAACTCCAGACTGCGAGGTTAACACCGGGGAGCTGTTTTTT
TRBJ2-1	many	TRBV7-9	.	CASSFKSSYNEQFF	TGTGCCAGCAGCTTTAAGAGCTCCTACAATGAGCAGTTCTTC
TRBJ2-3	.	TRBV10-3	TRBD2	CAISESGYGRGTDTQYF	TGTGCCATCAGTGAGTCGGGTTACGGGAGGGGCACAGATACGCAGTATTTT
TRBJ1-6	few	TRBV28	.	CASRADNSPLHF	TGTGCCAGCAGAGCTGATAATTCACCCCTCCACTTT
TRBJ2-3	.	TRBV12-3/TRBV12-4	.	CASSSETSTDTQYF	TGTGCCAGCAGCTCTGAAACCAGCACAGATACGCAGTATTTT
TRBJ2-3	.	TRBV27	TRBD1	CASSLPWGQISTDTQYF	TGTGCCAGCAGTCTCCCATGGGGACAGATTAGCACAGATACGCAGTATTTT
TRBJ2-7	few	TRBV6-1	.	CASSSSGHTSSYEQYF	TGTGCCAGCAGCTCGAGCGGGCATACGAGCTCCTACGAGCAGTACTTC
TRBJ2-7	few	TRBV19	.	CASSGRDPPYEQYF	TGTGCCAGTAGCGGGAGAGATCCCCCCTACGAGCAGTACTTC
TRBJ1-5	few	TRBV29-1	.	CSAGDGQPYQPQHF	TGCAGCGCCGGAGACGGACAGCCATATCAGCCCCAGCATTTT
TRBJ2-2	.	TRBV5-1	.	CASSLISGATGELFF	TGCGCCAGCAGCTTGATTTCTGGGGCCACCGGGGAGCTGTTTTTT